This TCR beta chain originates from a study of blood T cells in healthy people across ages. The authors ran a second PCR of roughly 6 to 12 cycles using a sample-barcoded 5' primer and a J-beta primer mix. TCRdb re-derived calls from the 5' RACE reads in MiXCR, one entry per CDR3 protein. The data hold roughly 1,500,000 distinct CDR3 sequences, with about 35% observed a single time. V was cut by 6 bases and J by 8 bases, with 17 bases left in between. CDR1 and CDR2 from the germline V gene are SGHDT and YYEEEE. CDR3 length: 13 residues. Sequencing input: blood. The gene calls are TRBV5-6 and TRBJ1-1; TRBD1 is a possible D gene (6 bases). This TCR was recovered from a woman younger than 45 in good health. DNA of the CDR3: TGTGCCAGCACCCCTTATCGAGGGGGGGAAGCTTTCTTT. It is translated as CASTPYRGGEAFF.